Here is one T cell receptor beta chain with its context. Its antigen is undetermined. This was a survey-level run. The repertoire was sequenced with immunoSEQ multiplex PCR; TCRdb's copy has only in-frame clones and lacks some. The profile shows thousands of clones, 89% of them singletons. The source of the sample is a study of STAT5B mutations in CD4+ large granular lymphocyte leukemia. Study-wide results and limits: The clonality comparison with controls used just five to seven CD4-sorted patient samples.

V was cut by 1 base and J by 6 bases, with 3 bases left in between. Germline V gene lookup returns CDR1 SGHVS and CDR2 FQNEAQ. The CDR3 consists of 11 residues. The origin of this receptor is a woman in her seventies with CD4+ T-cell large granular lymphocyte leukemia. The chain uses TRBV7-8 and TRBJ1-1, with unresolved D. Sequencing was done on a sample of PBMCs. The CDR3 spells CASSLVAEAFF. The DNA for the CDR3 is TGTGCCAGCAGCTTAGTCGCTGAAGCTTTCTTT.